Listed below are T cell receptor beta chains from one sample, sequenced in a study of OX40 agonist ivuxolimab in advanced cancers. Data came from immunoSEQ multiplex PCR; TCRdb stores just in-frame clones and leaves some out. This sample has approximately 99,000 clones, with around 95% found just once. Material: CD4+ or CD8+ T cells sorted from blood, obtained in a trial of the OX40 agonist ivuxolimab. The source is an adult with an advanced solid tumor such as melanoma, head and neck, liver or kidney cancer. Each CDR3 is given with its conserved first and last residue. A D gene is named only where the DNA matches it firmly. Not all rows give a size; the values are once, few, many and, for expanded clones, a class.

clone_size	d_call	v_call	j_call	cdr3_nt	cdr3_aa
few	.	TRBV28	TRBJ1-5	TGTGCCAGCAGTCCCTCGTACCAGGACCAGCATTTT	CASSPSYQDQHF
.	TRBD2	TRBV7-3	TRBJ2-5	TGTGCCAGCAGCCCCTTAGCGGGGGAAGAGACCCAGTACTTC	CASSPLAGEETQYF
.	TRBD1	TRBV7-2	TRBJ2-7	TGTGCCAGTCACCCACTCGGGACAGGCTCCTACGAGCAGTACTTC	CASHPLGTGSYEQYF
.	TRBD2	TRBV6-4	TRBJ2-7	TGTGCCAGCCCGGTTTCAGGGACTAGCGGTAACTACGAGCAGTACTTC	CASPVSGTSGNYEQYF
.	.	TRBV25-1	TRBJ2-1	TGTGCCAGCAGTGAATGGCGGGGAAGTGATAGAAATGAGCAGTTCTTC	CASSEWRGSDRNEQFF
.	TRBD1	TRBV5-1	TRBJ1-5	TGCGCCAGCAGCTCCCGGGACAGGGGGCGAGGAAATCAGCCCCAGCATTTT	CASSSRDRGRGNQPQHF
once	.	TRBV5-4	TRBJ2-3	TGTGCCAGCAGCCAAGGTGAGGAGGGCACAGATACGCAGTATTTT	CASSQGEEGTDTQYF
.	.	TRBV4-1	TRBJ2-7	TGCGCCAGCAGCCAAGGTCCAGCCCCAACCTACGAGCAGTACTTC	CASSQGPAPTYEQYF
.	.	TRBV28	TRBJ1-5	TGTGCCAGCAGTTTATTGGAAAATCAGCCCCAGCATTTT	CASSLLENQPQHF
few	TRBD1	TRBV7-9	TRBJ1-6	TGTGCCAGCAGCGTCCCGGGACAGGGGTCAATCCTCCACTTT	CASSVPGQGSILHF
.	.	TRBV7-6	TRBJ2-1	TGTGCCAGCAGTGGCGGGATTCTTACTGAGCAGTTCTTC	CASSGGILTEQFF
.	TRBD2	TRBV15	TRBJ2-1	TGTGCCACCAGCAGAGATCCCGGGAGGGTAAACAATGAGCAGTTCTTC	CATSRDPGRVNNEQFF
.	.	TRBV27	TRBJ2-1	TGTGCCAGCAGTTCCATGAGCTCCTACAATGAGCAGTTCTTC	CASSSMSSYNEQFF
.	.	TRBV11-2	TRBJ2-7	TGTGCCAGCAGCTTAGGACAGCTTTACGAGCAGTACTTC	CASSLGQLYEQYF
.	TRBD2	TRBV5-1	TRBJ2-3	TGCGCCAGCATGGATAGCGGGGGGTCAGATACGCAGTATTTT	CASMDSGGSDTQYF
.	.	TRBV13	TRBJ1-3	TGTGCCAGCAGCGTGCGACAGCGCTCTGGAAACACCATATATTTT	CASSVRQRSGNTIYF
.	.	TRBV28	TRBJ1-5	TGTGCCAGCAGCGACAGGCTAAATCAGCCCCAGCATTTT	CASSDRLNQPQHF
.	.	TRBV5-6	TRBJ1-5	TGTGCCAGCAGCTTGGCCGTGGGGGACAATCAGCCCCAGCATTTT	CASSLAVGDNQPQHF
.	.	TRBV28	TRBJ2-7	TGTGCCAGCAGTTTAAACAGGGCCCCAATCAGCTCCTACGAGCAGTACTTC	CASSLNRAPISSYEQYF
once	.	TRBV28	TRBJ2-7	TGTGCCAGCAGATGGGCGGAGGATTACGAGCAGTACTTC	CASRWAEDYEQYF
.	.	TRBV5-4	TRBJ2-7	TGTGCCTGGGGGACCCAATCCTACGAGCAGTACTTC	CAWGTQSYEQYF
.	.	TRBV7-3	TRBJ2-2	TGTGCCAGCAGCCCCGTGCCCCTCGGGGGCACCGGGGAGCTGTTTTTT	CASSPVPLGGTGELFF
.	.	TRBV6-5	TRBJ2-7	TGTGCCACTTCAGCCGGGCCCTTCTACGAGCAGTACTTC	CATSAGPFYEQYF